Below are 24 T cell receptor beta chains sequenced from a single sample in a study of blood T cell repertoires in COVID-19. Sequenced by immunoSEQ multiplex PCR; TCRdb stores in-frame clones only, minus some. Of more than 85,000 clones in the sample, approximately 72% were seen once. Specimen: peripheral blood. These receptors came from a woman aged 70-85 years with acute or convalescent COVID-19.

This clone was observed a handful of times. CDR3 region: CASRNTGGLDTIYF. In DNA form, the CDR3 reads TGTGCCAGCAGAAACACAGGGGGCCTTGACACCATATATTTT. V is TRBV7-2 and J is TRBJ1-3; 9 bases match TRBD1. This CDR3 contains 14 residues. CDR1 and CDR2 from the germline V gene are SGHTA and FQGNSA. V lost 6 bases to trimming and J lost 8 bases; unmatched junction nucleotides: 8. The variable domain in full, with the rest retrieved from reference TRBV7-2 and TRBJ1-3, is GAGVSQSPSNKVTEKGKDVELRCDPISGHTALYWYRQSLGQGLEFLIYFQGNSAPDKSGLPSDRFSAERTGGSVSTLTIQRTQQEDSAVYLCASRNTGGLDTIYFGEGSWLTVV.

As DNA, the CDR3 is TGTGCCAGCAGTGATAGGAAGGGGGCGGGCACTGAAGCTTTCTTT. Translated: CASSDRKGAGTEAFF. This chain links TRBV6-1 with TRBJ1-1; 7 bases map to TRBD1. V shed 3 bases and J 4 bases; nucleotides not matched to a gene: 8. The CDR3 totals 15 residues. CDR1 and CDR2 from the germline V gene are MNHNS and SASEGT.

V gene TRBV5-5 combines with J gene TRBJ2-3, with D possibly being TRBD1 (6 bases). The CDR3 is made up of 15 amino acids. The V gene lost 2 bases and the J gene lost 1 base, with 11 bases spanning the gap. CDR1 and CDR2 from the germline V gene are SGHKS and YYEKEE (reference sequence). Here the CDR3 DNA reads TGTGCCAGCAGCTTAGAGGGGGATGGCACAGATACGCAGTATTTT. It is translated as CASSLEGDGTDTQYF.

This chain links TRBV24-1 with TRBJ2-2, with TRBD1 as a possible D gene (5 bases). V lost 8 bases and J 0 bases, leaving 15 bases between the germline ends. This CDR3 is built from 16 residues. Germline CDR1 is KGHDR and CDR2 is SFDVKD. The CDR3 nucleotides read TGTGCCACCATTAGGTCCCGACAGCCGAACACCGGGGAGCTGTTTTTT. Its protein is CATIRSRQPNTGELFF.

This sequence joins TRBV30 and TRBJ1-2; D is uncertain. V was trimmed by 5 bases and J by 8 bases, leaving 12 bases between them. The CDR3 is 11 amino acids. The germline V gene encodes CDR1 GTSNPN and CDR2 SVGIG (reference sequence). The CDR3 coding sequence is TGTGCCTGGTCCGCACGGTCAGGCTACACCTTC. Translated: CAWSARSGYTF.

In DNA form, the CDR3 reads TGCGCCAGCAGCAACGGACTAGCGGGGGGTTACAATGAGCAGTTCTTC. As protein: CASSNGLAGGYNEQFF. V is TRBV5-1 and J is TRBJ2-1; TRBD2 aligns across 14 bases. The germline V gene has CDR1 SGHRS and CDR2 YFSETQ. The CDR3 covers 16 residues. V was pared by 4 bases and J by 4 bases, with 4 bases of the junction left unmatched.

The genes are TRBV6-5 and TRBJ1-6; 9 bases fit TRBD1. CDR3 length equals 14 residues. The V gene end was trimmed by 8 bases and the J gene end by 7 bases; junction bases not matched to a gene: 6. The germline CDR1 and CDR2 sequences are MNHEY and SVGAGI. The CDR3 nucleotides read TGTGCCAGCGGGAGGACAGGGGAAAATTCACCCCTCCACTTT. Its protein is CASGRTGENSPLHF.

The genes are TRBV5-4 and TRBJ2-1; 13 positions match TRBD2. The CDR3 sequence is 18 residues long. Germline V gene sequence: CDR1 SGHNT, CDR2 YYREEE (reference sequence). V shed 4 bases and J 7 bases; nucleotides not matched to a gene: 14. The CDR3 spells CASSPGLAGAHPGNEQFF. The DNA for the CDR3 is TGTGCCAGCAGCCCCGGACTAGCGGGGGCCCATCCGGGGAATGAGCAGTTCTTC.

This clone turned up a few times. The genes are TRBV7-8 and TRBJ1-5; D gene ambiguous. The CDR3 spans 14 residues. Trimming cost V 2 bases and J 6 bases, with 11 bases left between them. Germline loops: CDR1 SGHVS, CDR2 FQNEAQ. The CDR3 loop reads CASSLKGSGQPQHF. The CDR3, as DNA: TGTGCCAGCAGCTTAAAAGGTAGCGGTCAGCCCCAGCATTTT.

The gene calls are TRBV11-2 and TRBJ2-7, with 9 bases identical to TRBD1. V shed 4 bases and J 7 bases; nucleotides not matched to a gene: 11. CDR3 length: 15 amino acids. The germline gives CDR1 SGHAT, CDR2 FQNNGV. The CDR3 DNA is TGTGCCAGCAGCTCGGATATGGACAGGGGAGGGGAGCAGTACTTC. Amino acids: CASSSDMDRGGEQYF. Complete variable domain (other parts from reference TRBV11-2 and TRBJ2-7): EAGVAQSPRYKIIEKRQSVAFWCNPISGHATLYWYQQILGQGPKLLIQFQNNGVVDDSQLPKDRFSAERLKGVDSTLKIQPAKLEDSAVYLCASSSDMDRGGEQYFGPGTRLTVT.

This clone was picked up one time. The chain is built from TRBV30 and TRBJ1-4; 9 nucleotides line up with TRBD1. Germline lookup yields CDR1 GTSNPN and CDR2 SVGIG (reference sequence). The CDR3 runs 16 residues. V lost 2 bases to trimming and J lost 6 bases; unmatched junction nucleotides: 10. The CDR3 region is CAWSHSQGALDEKLFF. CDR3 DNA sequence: TGTGCCTGGAGTCACTCACAGGGGGCGCTGGATGAAAAACTGTTTTTT.

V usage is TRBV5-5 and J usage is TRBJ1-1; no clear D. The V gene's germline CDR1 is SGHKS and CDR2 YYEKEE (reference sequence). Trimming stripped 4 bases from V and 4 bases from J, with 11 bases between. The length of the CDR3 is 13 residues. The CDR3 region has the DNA TGTGCCAGCAGCAGCGGATTTCGCACTGAAGCTTTCTTT. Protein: CASSSGFRTEAFF.

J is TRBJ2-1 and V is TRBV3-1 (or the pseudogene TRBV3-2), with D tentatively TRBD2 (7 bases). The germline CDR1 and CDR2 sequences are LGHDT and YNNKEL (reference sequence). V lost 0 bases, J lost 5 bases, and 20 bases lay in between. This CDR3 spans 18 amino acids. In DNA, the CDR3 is TGTGCCAGCAGCCAAGATGTGGTTGGGGGGGCGCTCCACAATGAGCAGTTCTTC. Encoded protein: CASSQDVVGGALHNEQFF.

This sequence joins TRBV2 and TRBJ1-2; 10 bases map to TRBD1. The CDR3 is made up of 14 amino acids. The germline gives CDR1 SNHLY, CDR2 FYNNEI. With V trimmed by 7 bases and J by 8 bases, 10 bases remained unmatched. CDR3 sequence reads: CASTSGQGISGYTF. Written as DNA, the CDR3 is TGTGCCAGCACCTCGGGACAGGGGATTAGCGGCTACACCTTC.

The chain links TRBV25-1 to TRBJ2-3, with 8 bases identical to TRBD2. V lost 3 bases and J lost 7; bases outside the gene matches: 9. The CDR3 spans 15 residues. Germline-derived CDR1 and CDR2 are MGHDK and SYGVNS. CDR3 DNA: TGTGCCAGCAGTGATAGCGGGGCCCTTATGAATACGCAGTATTTT. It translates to CASSDSGALMNTQYF.

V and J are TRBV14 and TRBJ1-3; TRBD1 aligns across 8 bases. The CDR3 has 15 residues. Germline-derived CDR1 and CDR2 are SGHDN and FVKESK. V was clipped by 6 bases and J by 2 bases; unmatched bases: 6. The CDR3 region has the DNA TGTGCCAGCAGACGACTACAGGGGGCTGGAAACACCATATATTTT. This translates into CASRRLQGAGNTIYF.

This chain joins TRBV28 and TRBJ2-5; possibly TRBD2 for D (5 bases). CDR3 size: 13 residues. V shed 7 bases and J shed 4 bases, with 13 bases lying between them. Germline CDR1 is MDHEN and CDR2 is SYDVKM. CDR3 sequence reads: CASTAVGRETQYF. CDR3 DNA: TGTGCCAGCACCGCCGTGGGGAGAGAGACCCAGTACTTC.

CDR3 protein: CSAWTPRDGYTF. The DNA for the CDR3 is TGCAGCGCATGGACACCTAGGGATGGCTACACCTTC. This chain links TRBV29-1 with TRBJ1-2; a weak D match, TRBD1 (5 bases). Trimming pared 7 bases from V and 6 bases from J, leaving 15 bases between. This CDR3 region has 12 residues. Germline CDR1 and CDR2: SQVTM and ANQGSEA. The whole variable domain, remainder taken from reference TRBV29-1 and TRBJ1-2, is SAVISQKPSRDICQRGTSLTIQCQVDSQVTMMFWYRQQPGQSLTLIATANQGSEATYESGFVIDKFPISRPNLTFSTLTVSNMSPEDSSIYLCSAWTPRDGYTFGSGTRLTVV.

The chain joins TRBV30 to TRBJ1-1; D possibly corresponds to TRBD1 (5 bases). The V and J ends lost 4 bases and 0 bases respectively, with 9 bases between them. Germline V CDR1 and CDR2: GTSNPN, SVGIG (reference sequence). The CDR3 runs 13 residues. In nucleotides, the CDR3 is TGTGCCTGGACAGGGCAGATGAACACTGAAGCTTTCTTT. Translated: CAWTGQMNTEAFF.

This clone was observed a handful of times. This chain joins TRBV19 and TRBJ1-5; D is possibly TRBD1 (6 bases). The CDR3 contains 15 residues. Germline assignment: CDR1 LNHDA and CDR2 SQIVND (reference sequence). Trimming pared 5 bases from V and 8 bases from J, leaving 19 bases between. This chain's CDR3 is CASSPPGGPGKPQHF. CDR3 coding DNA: TGTGCCAGTAGTCCACCGGGGGGCCCCGGGAAGCCCCAGCATTTT.

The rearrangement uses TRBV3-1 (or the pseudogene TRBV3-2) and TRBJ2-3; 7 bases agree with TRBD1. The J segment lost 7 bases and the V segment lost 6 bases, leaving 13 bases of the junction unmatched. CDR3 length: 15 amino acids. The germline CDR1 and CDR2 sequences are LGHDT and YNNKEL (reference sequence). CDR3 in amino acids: CASSIGSGGVNTQYF. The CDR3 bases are TGTGCCAGCAGTATTGGGTCAGGGGGAGTGAATACGCAGTATTTT.

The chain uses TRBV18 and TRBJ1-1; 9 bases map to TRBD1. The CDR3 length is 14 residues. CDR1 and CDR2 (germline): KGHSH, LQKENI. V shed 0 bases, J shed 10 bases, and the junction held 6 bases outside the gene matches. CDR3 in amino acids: CASSPPEQGAAAFF. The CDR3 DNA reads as TGTGCCAGCTCACCACCGGAACAGGGGGCGGCAGCTTTCTTT.

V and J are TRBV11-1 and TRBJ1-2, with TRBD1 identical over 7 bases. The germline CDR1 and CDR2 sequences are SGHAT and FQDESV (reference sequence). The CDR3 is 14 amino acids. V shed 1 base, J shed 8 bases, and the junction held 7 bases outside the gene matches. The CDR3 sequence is CASSLGQGTGGYTF. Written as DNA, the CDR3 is TGTGCCAGCAGCTTAGGACAGGGAACTGGCGGCTACACCTTC.

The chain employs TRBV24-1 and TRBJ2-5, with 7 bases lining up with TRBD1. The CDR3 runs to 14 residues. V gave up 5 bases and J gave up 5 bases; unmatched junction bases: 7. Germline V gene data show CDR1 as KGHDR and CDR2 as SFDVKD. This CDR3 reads CATSGETGLETQYF. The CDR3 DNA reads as TGTGCCACCAGTGGAGAGACAGGGTTGGAGACCCAGTACTTC.